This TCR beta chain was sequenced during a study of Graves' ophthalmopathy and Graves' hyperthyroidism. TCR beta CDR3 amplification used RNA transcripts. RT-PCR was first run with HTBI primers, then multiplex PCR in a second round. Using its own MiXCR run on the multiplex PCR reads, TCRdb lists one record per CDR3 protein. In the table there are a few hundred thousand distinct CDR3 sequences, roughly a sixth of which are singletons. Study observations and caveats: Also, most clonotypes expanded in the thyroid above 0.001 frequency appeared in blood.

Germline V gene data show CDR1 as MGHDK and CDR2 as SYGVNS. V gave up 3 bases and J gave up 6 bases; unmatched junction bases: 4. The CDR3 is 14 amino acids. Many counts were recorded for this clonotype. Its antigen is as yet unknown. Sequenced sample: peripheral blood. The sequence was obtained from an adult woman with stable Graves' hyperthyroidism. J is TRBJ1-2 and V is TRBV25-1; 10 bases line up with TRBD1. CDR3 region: CASSEGQGIHGYTF. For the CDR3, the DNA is TGTGCCAGCAGTGAGGGACAGGGGATACATGGCTACACCTTC.